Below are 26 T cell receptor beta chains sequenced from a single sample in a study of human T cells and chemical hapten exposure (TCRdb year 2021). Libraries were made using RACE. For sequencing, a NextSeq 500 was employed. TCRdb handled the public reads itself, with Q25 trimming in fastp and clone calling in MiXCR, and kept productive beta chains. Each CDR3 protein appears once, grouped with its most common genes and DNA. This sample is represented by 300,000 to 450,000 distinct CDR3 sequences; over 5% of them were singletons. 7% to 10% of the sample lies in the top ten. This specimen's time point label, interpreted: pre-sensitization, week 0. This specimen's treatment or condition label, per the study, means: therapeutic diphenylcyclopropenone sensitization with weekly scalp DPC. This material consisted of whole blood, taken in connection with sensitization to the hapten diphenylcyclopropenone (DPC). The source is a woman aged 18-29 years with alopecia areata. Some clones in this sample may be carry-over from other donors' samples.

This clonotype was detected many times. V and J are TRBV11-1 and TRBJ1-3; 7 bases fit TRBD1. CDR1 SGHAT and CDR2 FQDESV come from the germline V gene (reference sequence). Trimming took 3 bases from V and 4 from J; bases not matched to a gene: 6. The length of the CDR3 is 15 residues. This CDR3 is CASSLGTVTGNTIYF. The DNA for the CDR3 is TGTGCCAGCAGCTTGGGGACAGTGACCGGAAACACCATATATTTT. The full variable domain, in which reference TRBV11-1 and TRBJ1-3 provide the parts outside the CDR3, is EAEVAQSPRYKITEKSQAVAFWCDPISGHATLYWYRQILGQGPELLVQFQDESVVDDSQLPKDRFSAERLKGVDSTLKIQPAELGDSAMYLCASSLGTVTGNTIYFGEGSWLTVV.

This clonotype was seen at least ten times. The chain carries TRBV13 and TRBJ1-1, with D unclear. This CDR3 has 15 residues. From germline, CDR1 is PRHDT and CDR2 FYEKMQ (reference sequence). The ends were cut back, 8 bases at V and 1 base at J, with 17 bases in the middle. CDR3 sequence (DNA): TGTGCCAGCCTTACCCGAGTGTGGACGAACACTGAAGCTTTCTTT. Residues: CASLTRVWTNTEAFF.

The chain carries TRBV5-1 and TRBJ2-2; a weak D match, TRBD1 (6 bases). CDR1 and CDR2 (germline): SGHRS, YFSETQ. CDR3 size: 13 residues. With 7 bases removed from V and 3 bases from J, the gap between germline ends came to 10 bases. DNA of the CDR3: TGCGCCAGCCGGGACACCGACACCGGGGAGCTGTTTTTT. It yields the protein CASRDTDTGELFF. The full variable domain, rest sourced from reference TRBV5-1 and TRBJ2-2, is KAGVTQTPRYLIKTRGQQVTLSCSPISGHRSVSWYQQTPGQGLQFLFEYFSETQRNKGNFPGRFSGRQFSNSRSEMNVSTLELGDSALYLCASRDTDTGELFFGEGSRLTVL.

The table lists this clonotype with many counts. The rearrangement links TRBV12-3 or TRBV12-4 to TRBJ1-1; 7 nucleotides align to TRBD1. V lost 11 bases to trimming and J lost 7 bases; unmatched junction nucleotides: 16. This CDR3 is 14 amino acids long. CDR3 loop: CAGGPGQRTDEAFF. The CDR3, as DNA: TGTGCCGGGGGGCCGGGACAGCGCACCGATGAAGCTTTCTTT.

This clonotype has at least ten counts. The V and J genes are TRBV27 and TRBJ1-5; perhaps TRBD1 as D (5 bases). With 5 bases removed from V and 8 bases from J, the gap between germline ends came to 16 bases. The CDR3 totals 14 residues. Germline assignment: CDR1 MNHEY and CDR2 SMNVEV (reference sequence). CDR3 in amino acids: CASSPTGRGEPQHF. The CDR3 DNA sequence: TGTGCCAGCAGTCCCACAGGTAGGGGTGAGCCCCAGCATTTT.

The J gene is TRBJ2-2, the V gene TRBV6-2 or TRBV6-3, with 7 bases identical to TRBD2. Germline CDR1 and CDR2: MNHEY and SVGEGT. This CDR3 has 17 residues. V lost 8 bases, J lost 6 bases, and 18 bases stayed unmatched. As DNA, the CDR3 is TGTGCCAGCGGACACCTAGGAGAGGGGACTATGTCCGGGGAGCTGTTTTTT. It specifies CASGHLGEGTMSGELFF.

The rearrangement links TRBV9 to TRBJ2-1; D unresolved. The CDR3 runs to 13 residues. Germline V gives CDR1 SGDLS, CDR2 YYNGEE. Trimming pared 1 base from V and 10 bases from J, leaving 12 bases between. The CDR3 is CASSVQAIGEQFF. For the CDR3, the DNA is TGTGCCAGCAGCGTACAGGCGATTGGGGAGCAGTTCTTC.

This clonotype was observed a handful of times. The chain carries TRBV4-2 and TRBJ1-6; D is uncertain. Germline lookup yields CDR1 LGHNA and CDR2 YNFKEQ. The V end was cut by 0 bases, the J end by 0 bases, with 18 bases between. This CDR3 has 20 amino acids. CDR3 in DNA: TGTGCCAGCAGCCAAGATAGGGTCAAGGGCGGCAGCTCCTATAATTCACCCCTCCACTTT. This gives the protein CASSQDRVKGGSSYNSPLHF.

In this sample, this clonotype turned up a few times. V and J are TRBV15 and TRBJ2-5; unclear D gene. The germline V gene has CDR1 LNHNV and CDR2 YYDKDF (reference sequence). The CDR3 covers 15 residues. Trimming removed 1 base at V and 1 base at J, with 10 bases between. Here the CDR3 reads CATSRASGSQETQYF. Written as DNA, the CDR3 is TGTGCCACCAGCAGAGCCTCCGGCAGCCAAGAGACCCAGTACTTC.

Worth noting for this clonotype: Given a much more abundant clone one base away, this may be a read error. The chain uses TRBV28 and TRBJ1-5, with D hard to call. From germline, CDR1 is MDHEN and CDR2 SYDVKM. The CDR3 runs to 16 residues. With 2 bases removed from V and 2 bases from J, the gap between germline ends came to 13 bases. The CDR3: CASSLGKGMGNQPQHF. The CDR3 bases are TGTGCCAGCAGTTTAGGGAAGGGCATGGGCAATCAGCCCCAGCATTTT.

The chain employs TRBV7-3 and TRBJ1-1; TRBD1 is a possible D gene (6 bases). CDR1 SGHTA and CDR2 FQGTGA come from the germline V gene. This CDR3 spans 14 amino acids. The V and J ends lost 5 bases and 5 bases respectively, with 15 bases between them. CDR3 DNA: TGTGCCAGCAGCGCACAACAGGGTAAGACTGAAGCTTTCTTT. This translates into CASSAQQGKTEAFF.

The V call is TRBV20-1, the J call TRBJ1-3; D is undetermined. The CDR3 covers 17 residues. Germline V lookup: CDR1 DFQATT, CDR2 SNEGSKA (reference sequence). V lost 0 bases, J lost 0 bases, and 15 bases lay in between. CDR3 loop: CSARDPNPGFSGNTIYF. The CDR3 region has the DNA TGCAGTGCTAGAGATCCAAACCCCGGCTTCTCTGGAAACACCATATATTTT.

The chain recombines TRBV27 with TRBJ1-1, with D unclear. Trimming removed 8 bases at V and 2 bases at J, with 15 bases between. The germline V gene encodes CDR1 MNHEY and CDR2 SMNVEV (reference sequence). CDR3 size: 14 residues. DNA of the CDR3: TGTGCCAGCTTCAGCAGGCGGGAAAACACTGAAGCTTTCTTT. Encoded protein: CASFSRRENTEAFF.

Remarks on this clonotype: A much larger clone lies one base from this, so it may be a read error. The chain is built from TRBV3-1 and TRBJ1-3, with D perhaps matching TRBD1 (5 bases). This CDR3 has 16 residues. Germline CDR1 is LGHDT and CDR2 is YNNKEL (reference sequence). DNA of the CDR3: TGTGCCAGCAGCCAAGCCCCCCAGGGAGCTGGAAACACCTTATATTTT. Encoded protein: CASSQAPQGAGNTLYF.

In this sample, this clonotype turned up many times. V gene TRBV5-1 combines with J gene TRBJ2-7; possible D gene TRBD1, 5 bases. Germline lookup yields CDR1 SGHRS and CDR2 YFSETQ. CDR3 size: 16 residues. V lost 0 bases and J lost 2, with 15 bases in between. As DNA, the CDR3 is TGCGCCAGCAGCTTGGAGCCGGGCCTGGACACCTACGAGCAGTACTTC. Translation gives CASSLEPGLDTYEQYF.

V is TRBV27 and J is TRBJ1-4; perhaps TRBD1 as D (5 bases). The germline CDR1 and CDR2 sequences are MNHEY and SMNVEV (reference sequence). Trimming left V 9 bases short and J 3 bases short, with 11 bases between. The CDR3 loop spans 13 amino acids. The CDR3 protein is CARYRGSNEKLFF. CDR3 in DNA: TGTGCCAGATATAGGGGATCTAATGAAAAACTGTTTTTT.

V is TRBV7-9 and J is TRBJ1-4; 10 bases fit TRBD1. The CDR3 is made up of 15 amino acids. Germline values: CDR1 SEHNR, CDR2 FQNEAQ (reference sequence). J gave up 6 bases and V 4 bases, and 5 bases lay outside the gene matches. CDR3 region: CASSYQTGGDEKLFF. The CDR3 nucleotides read TGTGCCAGCAGCTACCAGACAGGGGGCGATGAAAAACTGTTTTTT.

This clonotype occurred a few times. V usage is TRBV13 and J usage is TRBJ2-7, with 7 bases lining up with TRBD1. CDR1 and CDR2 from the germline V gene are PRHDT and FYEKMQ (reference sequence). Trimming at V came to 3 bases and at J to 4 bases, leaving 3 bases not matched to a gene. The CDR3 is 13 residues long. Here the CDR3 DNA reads TGTGCCAGCAGCTTCCCAGGGGGTTACGAGCAGTACTTC. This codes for CASSFPGGYEQYF.

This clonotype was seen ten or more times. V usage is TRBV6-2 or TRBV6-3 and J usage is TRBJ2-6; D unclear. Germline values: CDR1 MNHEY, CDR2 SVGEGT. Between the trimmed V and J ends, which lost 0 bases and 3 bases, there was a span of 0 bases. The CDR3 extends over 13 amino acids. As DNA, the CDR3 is TGTGCCAGCAGTTACTCTGGGGCCAACGTCCTGACTTTC. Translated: CASSYSGANVLTF.

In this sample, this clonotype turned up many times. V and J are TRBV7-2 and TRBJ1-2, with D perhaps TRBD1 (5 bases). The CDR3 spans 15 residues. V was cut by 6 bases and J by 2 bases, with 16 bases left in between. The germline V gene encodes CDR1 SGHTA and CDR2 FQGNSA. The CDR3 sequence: CASSHRQTANYGYTF. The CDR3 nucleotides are TGTGCCAGCAGTCACAGACAGACCGCCAACTATGGCTACACCTTC.

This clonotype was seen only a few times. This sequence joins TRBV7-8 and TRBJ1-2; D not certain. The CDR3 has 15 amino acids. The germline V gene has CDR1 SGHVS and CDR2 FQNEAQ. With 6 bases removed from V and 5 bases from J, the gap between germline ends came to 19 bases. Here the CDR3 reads CASREDSNSLYGYTF. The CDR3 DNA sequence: TGTGCCAGCAGAGAAGATTCAAACAGTCTTTATGGCTACACCTTC.

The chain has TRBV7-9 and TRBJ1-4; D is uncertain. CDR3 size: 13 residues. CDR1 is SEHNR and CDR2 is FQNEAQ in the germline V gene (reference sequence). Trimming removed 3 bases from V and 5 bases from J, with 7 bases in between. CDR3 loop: CASSFGLNEKLFF. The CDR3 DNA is TGTGCCAGCAGCTTTGGCCTCAATGAAAAACTGTTTTTT.

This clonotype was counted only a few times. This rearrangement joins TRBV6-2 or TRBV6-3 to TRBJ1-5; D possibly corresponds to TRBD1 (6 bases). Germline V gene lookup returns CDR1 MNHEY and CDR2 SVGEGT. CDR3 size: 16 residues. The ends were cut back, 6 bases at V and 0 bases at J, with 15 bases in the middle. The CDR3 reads CASRGGHWYSNQPQHF. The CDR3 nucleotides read TGTGCCAGCAGAGGGGGACACTGGTATAGCAATCAGCCCCAGCATTTT.

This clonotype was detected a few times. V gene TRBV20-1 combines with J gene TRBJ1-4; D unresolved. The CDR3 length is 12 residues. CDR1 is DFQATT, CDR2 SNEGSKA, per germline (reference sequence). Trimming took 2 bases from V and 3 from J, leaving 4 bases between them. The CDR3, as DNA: TGCAGTGCTAGACGGTCTAATGAAAAACTGTTTTTT. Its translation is CSARRSNEKLFF.

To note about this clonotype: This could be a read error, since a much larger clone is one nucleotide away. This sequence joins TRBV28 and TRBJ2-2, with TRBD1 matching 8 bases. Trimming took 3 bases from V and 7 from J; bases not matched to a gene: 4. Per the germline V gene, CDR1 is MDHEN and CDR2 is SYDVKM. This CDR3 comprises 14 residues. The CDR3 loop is CASSLQGASGELFF. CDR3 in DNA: TGTGCCAGCAGTTTGCAGGGGGCCAGCGGGGAGCTGTTTTTT.

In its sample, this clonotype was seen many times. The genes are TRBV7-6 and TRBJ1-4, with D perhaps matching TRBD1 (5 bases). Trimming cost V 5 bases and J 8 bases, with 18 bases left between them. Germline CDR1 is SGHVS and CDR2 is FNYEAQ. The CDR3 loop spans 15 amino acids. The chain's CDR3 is CASSPISGRGEKLFF. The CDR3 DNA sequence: TGTGCCAGCAGCCCAATATCCGGGCGGGGGGAAAAACTGTTTTTT.